This paragraph covers one T cell receptor (beta chain) sequence. CDR1 SGHRS and CDR2 YFSETQ come from the germline V gene. The trim removed 2 bases at V and 0 bases at J, leaving 1 base unmatched. The CDR3 spans 14 residues. The protocol was immunoSEQ multiplex PCR, while the TCRdb copy is restricted to in-frame clones and leaves out a portion. The sample lists tens of thousands of clones, around nine tenths occurring once. This entry belongs to a study of OX40 agonist ivuxolimab in advanced cancers. The chain has TRBV5-1 and TRBJ2-7, with TRBD1 identical over 8 bases. The sequence derives from an adult with an advanced solid tumor such as melanoma, head and neck, liver or kidney cancer. The sample consisted of CD4+ or CD8+ T cells sorted from blood, taken in a trial of the OX40 agonist ivuxolimab. CDR3 loop: CASSLQGDSYEQYF. Written as DNA, the CDR3 is TGCGCCAGCAGCTTACAGGGGGACTCCTACGAGCAGTACTTC.